These 20 T cell receptor beta chains were all obtained from the same sample, sequenced in a study of sequential checkpoint blockade in melanoma. Treatment defined: randomized to nivolumab then ipilimumab (arm A) or the reverse (arm B). Here immunoSEQ multiplex PCR was the method, and the copy in TCRdb shows in-frame clones only, minus some. The sample records 40,000 or so clones, around 86% being singletons. This specimen was CD8+ T cells sorted from blood (inferred from file names), taken from a patient given nivolumab and ipilimumab in sequence. The origin of the receptors is a human donor with melanoma.

The chain is built from TRBV4-1 and TRBJ2-7, with D possibly TRBD2 on 6 matching bases. The V end was cut by 1 base, the J end by 7 bases, with 14 bases between. CDR1 is MGHRA and CDR2 is YSYEKL in the germline V gene. The CDR3 is made up of 14 amino acids. The CDR3 region has the DNA TGCGCCAGCAGCCAAGGGGAGGTGTTGGGGGAGCAGTACGTC. This translates into CASSQGEVLGEQYV.

The chain couples TRBV25-1 to TRBJ2-1; a weak D match, TRBD1 (6 bases). The CDR3 sequence is 11 residues long. CDR1 is MGHDK and CDR2 is SYGVNS in the germline V gene. V dropped 10 bases and J dropped 7 bases, with 11 bases sitting between them. CDR3 DNA sequence: TGTGCCACAAGAAGGGGGAATGAGCAGTTCTTC. This encodes CATRRGNEQFF.

The V and J genes are TRBV20-1 and TRBJ2-1, with 8 bases matching TRBD2. Germline CDR1 is DFQATT and CDR2 is SNEGSKA (reference sequence). J gave up 14 bases and V 5 bases, and 8 bases lay outside the gene matches. The CDR3 covers 11 residues. The CDR3 region has the DNA TGCAGTGCTCTCGGACTAGCCGGGAAGTTCTTC. Protein product: CSALGLAGKFF.

The chain uses TRBV12-1 and TRBJ1-5; the table assigns TRBD1, which was not confirmed against the DNA. TRBV12-1 is flagged as a pseudogene. This CDR3 spans 14 amino acids. CDR3: CASSFEQDGQPQHF. In DNA form, the CDR3 reads TGTGCCAGCAGCTTTGAACAGGACGGTCAGCCCCAGCATTTT.

The chain links TRBV4-2 to TRBJ2-2; D unresolved. CDR3 length: 15 amino acids. The germline V gene encodes CDR1 LGHNA and CDR2 YNFKEQ. V lost 0 bases to trimming and J lost 1 base, with 6 bases between them. CDR3 DNA: TGTGCCAGCAGCCAAGATGCAGGGAACACCGGGGAGCTGTTTTTT. Translating gives CASSQDAGNTGELFF.

V and J are TRBV29-1 and TRBJ1-5, with 9 bases lining up with TRBD1. CDR1 and CDR2 from the germline V gene are SQVTM and ANQGSEA. With 7 bases clipped from V and 3 bases from J, the junction kept 4 bases outside the gene matches. CDR3 size: 13 residues. CDR3 protein: CSAGTGSNQPQHF. In DNA, the CDR3 is TGCAGCGCGGGGACAGGGTCCAATCAGCCCCAGCATTTT.

CDR3 amino acids: CSVLKGVGTGELFF. CDR3 nucleotide sequence: TGCAGCGTTTTGAAAGGGGTGGGAACCGGGGAGCTGTTTTTT. The chain uses TRBV29-1 and TRBJ2-2; a possible D gene is TRBD1 (5 bases). The CDR3 extends over 14 amino acids. V lost 5 bases, J lost 5 bases, and 15 bases lay in between. CDR1 is SQVTM and CDR2 is ANQGSEA in the germline V gene.

This chain links TRBV7-9 with TRBJ2-5; the match to TRBD2 covers 10 bases. Germline V lookup: CDR1 SEHNR, CDR2 FQNEAQ (reference sequence). The CDR3 has 17 residues. With V trimmed by 3 bases and J by 1 base, 8 bases remained unmatched. The CDR3 protein is CASSFGWLAGVQETQYF. DNA for the CDR3: TGTGCCAGCAGCTTCGGTTGGCTAGCGGGAGTCCAAGAGACCCAGTACTTC.

This chain links TRBV5-1 with TRBJ2-1; 14 nucleotides line up with TRBD2. The CDR3 totals 18 residues. Germline trimming cut 0 bases from V and 4 bases from J; bases unmatched to any gene: 6. CDR1 and CDR2 from the germline V gene are SGHRS and YFSETQ. CDR3 in DNA: TGCGCCAGCAGCTTGGCTGGACTAGCGGGAGGTAGATACAATGAGCAGTTCTTC. Encoded protein: CASSLAGLAGGRYNEQFF.

This clone appeared a few times. The gene calls are TRBV7-2 and TRBJ2-5; tentatively, D is TRBD1 (6 bases). Germline CDR1 is SGHTA and CDR2 is FQGNSA. V lost 4 bases to trimming and J lost 5 bases, with 17 bases between them. The CDR3 runs 15 residues. The CDR3 bases are TGTGCCAGCAGCTCCGATGCAGGGGAAGGGGAGACCCAGTACTTC. It yields the protein CASSSDAGEGETQYF.

Of note for this clone: A read error may produce the germline difference seen at one junction end. V gene TRBV6-6 combines with J gene TRBJ2-5; TRBD1 matches at 7 bases. The CDR3 loop spans 12 amino acids. Germline V gene lookup returns CDR1 MNHNY and CDR2 SVGAGI (reference sequence). CDR3 loop: CGTESDQETQYF. CDR3 DNA sequence: TGCGGGACAGAAAGCGACCAAGAGACCCAGTACTTC.

The J gene is TRBJ2-3, the V gene TRBV7-2, with 12 positions matching TRBD2. This CDR3 is 15 amino acids long. Trimming removed 5 bases from V and 6 bases from J; junction bases left unmatched: 6. The germline V gene has CDR1 SGHTA and CDR2 FQGNSA. CDR3 nucleotides: TGTGCCAGCAGCCCGACTAGCGGGAGTGCGGATACGCAGTATTTT. The encoded protein is CASSPTSGSADTQYF.

This clone has only a few counts. The chain is built from TRBV7-9 and TRBJ2-2; TRBD1 matches at 9 bases. Germline lookup yields CDR1 SEHNR and CDR2 FQNEAQ (reference sequence). V lost 3 bases to trimming and J lost 3 bases; unmatched junction nucleotides: 2. The CDR3 is made up of 15 amino acids. Here the CDR3 reads CASSLGQGYTGELFF. In DNA, the CDR3 is TGTGCCAGCAGCTTGGGACAGGGTTACACCGGGGAGCTGTTTTTT.

The chain employs TRBV4-3 and TRBJ1-1; the D gene is possibly TRBD1 (6 bases). Germline CDR1 LGHNA, CDR2 YSLEER. The CDR3 length is 14 residues. Trimming removed 3 bases at V and 7 bases at J, with 15 bases between. The CDR3 sequence is CASSQGQLQGEAFF. The DNA of the CDR3 is TGCGCCAGCAGCCAGGGACAACTACAGGGTGAAGCTTTCTTT.

V is TRBV5-1 and J is TRBJ2-1; TRBD2 matches 7 bases. V trimming: 5 bases; J trimming: 2 bases; junction bases outside the gene matches: 4. The CDR3 extends over 14 amino acids. Germline CDR1 reads SGHRS; CDR2 reads YFSETQ. The CDR3 protein is CASSTSDTYNEQFF. The CDR3, as DNA: TGCGCCAGCAGTACTAGCGATACCTACAATGAGCAGTTCTTC.

This chain links TRBV7-3 with TRBJ2-5; 8 positions agree with TRBD1. V dropped 5 bases and J dropped 5; count of bases not matched to a gene: 7. The germline V gene encodes CDR1 SGHTA and CDR2 FQGTGA. CDR3 length equals 14 residues. For the CDR3, the DNA is TGTGCCAGCAGCCACGGGACAGGCGGGGAGACCCAGTACTTC. Translating it yields CASSHGTGGETQYF.

The sample holds a few counts of this clone. This chain joins TRBV27 and TRBJ2-2; 9 nucleotides line up with TRBD1. The CDR3 consists of 16 residues. The trim removed 2 bases at V and 6 bases at J, leaving 7 bases unmatched. CDR1 is MNHEY, CDR2 SMNVEV, per germline (reference sequence). The CDR3 protein is CASSLIGTGMSGELFF. The CDR3 DNA reads as TGTGCCAGCAGTTTAATTGGGACAGGGATGTCCGGGGAGCTGTTTTTT.

The chain couples TRBV5-4 to TRBJ2-1, with TRBD2 matching over 8 bases. Trimming removed 0 bases from V and 14 bases from J; junction bases left unmatched: 16. The CDR3 spans 16 residues. Germline CDR1 SGHNT, CDR2 YYREEE (reference sequence). The DNA for the CDR3 is TGTGCCAGCAGCTTGGATCCACTAGCGGATCGGAGAGTAGAGTTCTTC. As protein: CASSLDPLADRRVEFF.

This clone was detected only a few times. The chain combines TRBV19 with TRBJ2-6, with 7 bases lining up with TRBD1. Germline V gene sequence: CDR1 LNHDA, CDR2 SQIVND (reference sequence). V dropped 1 base and J dropped 0; count of bases not matched to a gene: 3. The CDR3 sequence is 17 residues long. The DNA of the CDR3 is TGTGCCAGTAGTATAGGGACAGGAAGCTCTGGGGCCAACGTCCTGACTTTC. Its protein is CASSIGTGSSGANVLTF.

This clone was counted once. The chain employs TRBV9 and TRBJ2-7, with a possible D match to TRBD2 (5 bases). The V gene lost 0 bases and the J gene lost 5 bases, with 18 bases spanning the gap. Per the germline V gene, CDR1 is SGDLS and CDR2 is YYNGEE. The CDR3 is made up of 16 amino acids. The CDR3 loop is CASSVEPGLVENEQYF. The CDR3 region has the DNA TGTGCCAGCAGCGTAGAGCCAGGACTTGTAGAGAACGAGCAGTACTTC.